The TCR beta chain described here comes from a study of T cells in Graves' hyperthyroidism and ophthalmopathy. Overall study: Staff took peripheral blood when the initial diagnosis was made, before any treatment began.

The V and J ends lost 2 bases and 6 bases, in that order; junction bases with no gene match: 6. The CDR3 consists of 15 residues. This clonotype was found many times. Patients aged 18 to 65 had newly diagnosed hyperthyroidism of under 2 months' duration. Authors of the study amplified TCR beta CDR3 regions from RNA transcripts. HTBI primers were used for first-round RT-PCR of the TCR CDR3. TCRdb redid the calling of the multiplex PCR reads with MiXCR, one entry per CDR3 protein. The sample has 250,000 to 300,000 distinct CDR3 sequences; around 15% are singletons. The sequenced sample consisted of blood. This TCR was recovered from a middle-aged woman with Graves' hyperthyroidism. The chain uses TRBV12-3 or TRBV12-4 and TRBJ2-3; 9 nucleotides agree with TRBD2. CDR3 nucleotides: TGTGCCAGCAGTTTACCTCTAGCGGGACGCGATACGCAGTATTTT. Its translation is CASSLPLAGRDTQYF.